This T cell receptor (beta chain) derives from a study of T-cell reconstitution after alpha-beta-depleted transplantation in children (dated by TCRdb to about 2016). At the level of the whole study: The study quantitatively tracked T-cell immune reconstitution after TCRalphabeta/CD19-depleted allogeneic hematopoietic cell transplantation in children using TCR repertoire profiling.

Deletion took 4 bases off V and 3 bases off J, with a span of 7 bases between the germline ends. The germline V gene specifies SGHNT as CDR1 and YENEEA as CDR2. Inclusive of the bounding cysteine and phenylalanine, the CDR3 is 12 residues long. Only the CDR3 part of the read is kept: 36 bases, read in frame from the first base. The library was obtained by PCR. The run used an Illumina HiSeq 2500. TCR library preparation used molecular barcoding, with unique molecular identifiers applied to normalize quantification of the TCRbeta repertoire. The public reads were quality trimmed at Q25 with fastp and then assembled into clones with MiXCR by TCRdb, keeping productive beta chains. CDR3 protein sequences are deduplicated, and each keeps its most common genes and DNA. In all, the sample holds hundreds of thousands of distinct CDR3 sequences, and 8% to 11% of those were seen once. 4% to 5% of the sample comes from the top ten.

This clonotype has only a few counts. Its antigen remains unidentified. Per-base qualities were not stored, and no clone one base away is much larger. This TCR came from a human donor who donated a stem cell graft to a child with acute myeloid leukemia. Recombination connected TRBV11-3 to TRBJ2-7, with the D segment identity uncertain. Source: PBMCs from the stem cell graft donor, taken from the stem cell graft. The DNA sequence is as follows: TGTGCCAGCAGCTCCCCATACTACGAGCAGTACTTC. The translation is CASSSPYYEQYF.